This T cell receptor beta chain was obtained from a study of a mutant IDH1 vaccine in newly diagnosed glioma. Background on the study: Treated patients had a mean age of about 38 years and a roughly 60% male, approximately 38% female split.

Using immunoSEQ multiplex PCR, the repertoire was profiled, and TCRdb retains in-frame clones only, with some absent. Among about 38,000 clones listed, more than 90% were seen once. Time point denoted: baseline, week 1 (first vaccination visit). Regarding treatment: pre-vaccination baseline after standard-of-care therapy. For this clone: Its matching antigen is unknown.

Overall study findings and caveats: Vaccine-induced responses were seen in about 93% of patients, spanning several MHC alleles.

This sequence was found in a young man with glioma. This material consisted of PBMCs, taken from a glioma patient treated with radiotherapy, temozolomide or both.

The DNA of the CDR3 is TGCGCCAGCAGCCGAGGGACCGCTATCGACAATGAGCAGTTCTTC. The encoded protein is CASSRGTAIDNEQFF. This chain joins TRBV4-3 and TRBJ2-1; D could derive from TRBD1 or TRBD2 (5 bases each). Germline CDR1 LGHNA, CDR2 YSLEER. CDR3 length equals 15 residues. The V and J ends lost 4 bases and 5 bases respectively, with 15 bases between them.